This paragraph reports one T cell receptor (beta chain). Antigen specificity is unknown. The data were obtained in a study of a mutant IDH1 vaccine in newly diagnosed glioma. Study in general: There were approximately 60% males and around 38% females among treated patients, whose mean age was roughly 40 years.

Only in-frame clones appear in the TCRdb table, and some are missing; sequencing was by immunoSEQ multiplex PCR. The sample has 40,000 or so clones, 84% seen once. Study-wide findings and caveats: Variations in leading peripheral T cell clonotypes appeared to have no connection with pseudoprogression.

Time point defined: week 11, during vaccination. Vaccination comprised doses that each held 300 ug of mutant IDH1 20-mer peptide, plus topical imiquimod. The CDR3 sequence is 15 residues long. Germline CDR1 is SEHNR and CDR2 is FQNEAQ (reference sequence). The V segment lost 0 bases and the J segment 4 bases; nucleotides outside the gene matches: 4. The V and J genes are TRBV7-9 and TRBJ2-7, with 9 positions matching TRBD2. This specimen consisted of PBMCs, obtained from a glioma patient whose treatment included an IDH1 peptide vaccine. This clonotype was sampled from a man in his forties or fifties with glioma. In nucleotides, the CDR3 is TGTGCCAGCAGCTTAGCGTCGGGACTAGCTTACGAGCAGTACTTC. Protein sequence: CASSLASGLAYEQYF.